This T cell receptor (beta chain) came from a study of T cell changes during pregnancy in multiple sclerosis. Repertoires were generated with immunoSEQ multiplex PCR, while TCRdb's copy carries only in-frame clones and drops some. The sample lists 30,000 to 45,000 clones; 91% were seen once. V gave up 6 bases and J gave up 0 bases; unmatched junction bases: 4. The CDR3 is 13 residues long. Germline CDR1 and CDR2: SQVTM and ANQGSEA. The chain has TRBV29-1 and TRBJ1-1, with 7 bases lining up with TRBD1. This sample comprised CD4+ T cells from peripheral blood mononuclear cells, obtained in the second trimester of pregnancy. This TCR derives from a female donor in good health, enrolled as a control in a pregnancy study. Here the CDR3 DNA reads TGCAGCGTCCAAGGGACAGTGAACACTGAAGCTTTCTTT. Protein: CSVQGTVNTEAFF.